Below are 13 T cell receptor beta chains sequenced from a single sample in a study of CD8 T cells in Susac syndrome. RNA amounts of roughly 0.5 to 1 ug underwent reverse transcription with random hexamers. Via MiXCR, TCRdb re-called the immunoSEQ multiplex PCR reads, giving one row per CDR3 protein. This repertoire shows some 130,000 distinct CDR3 sequences, roughly 94% found once; its top ten account for 0.15% to 0.2%. The sequenced material came from CD8+ T cells from PBMCs. The receptor source for this set is a human donor with Susac syndrome.

V is TRBV6-1 and J is TRBJ1-5; possibly TRBD1 for D (6 bases). CDR3 length: 16 residues. Trimming took 4 bases from V and 2 from J, leaving 15 bases between them. Germline assignment: CDR1 MNHNS and CDR2 SASEGT. The CDR3 DNA reads TGTGCCAGCAGTGCCCTCGTAGGGGGTGGCAATCAGCCCCAGCATTTT. It encodes CASSALVGGGNQPQHF.

The genes are TRBV13 and TRBJ1-1; TRBD1 might be the D (6 bases). The germline V gene encodes CDR1 PRHDT and CDR2 FYEKMQ (reference sequence). This CDR3 is 13 amino acids long. The V and J ends lost 4 bases and 1 base respectively, with 7 bases between them. CDR3 sequence reads: CASSSTGNTEAFF. CDR3 sequence (DNA): TGTGCCAGCAGCTCGACAGGGAACACTGAAGCTTTCTTT. Looking up the rest from reference TRBV13 and TRBJ1-1 gives the full variable domain: AAGVIQSPRHLIKEKRETATLKCYPIPRHDTVYWYQQGPGQDPQFLISFYEKMQSDKGSIPDRFSAQQFSDYHSELNMSSLELGDSALYFCASSSTGNTEAFFGQGTRLTVV.

The V call is TRBV5-4, the J call TRBJ2-1; D remains unclear. Trimming stripped 6 bases from V and 1 base from J, with 20 bases between. CDR1 SGHNT and CDR2 YYREEE come from the germline V gene (reference sequence). CDR3 length equals 17 residues. The CDR3 reads CASTWGTAHYSYNEQFF. CDR3 in DNA: TGTGCCAGCACCTGGGGAACGGCACACTATTCCTACAATGAGCAGTTCTTC. The whole variable domain, remainder taken from reference TRBV5-4 and TRBJ2-1, is ETGVTQSPTHLIKTRGQQVTLRCSSQSGHNTVSWYQQALGQGPQFIFQYYREEENGRGNFPPRFSGLQFPNYSSELNVNALELDDSALYLCASTWGTAHYSYNEQFFGPGTRLTVL.

The chain combines TRBV12-3 or TRBV12-4 with TRBJ1-2, with D tentatively TRBD1 (5 bases). V was trimmed by 3 bases and J by 4 bases, leaving 12 bases between them. The CDR3 spans 14 residues. CDR3 residues: CASSFEGVSYGYTF. As DNA, the CDR3 is TGTGCCAGCAGTTTTGAAGGGGTCAGCTATGGCTACACCTTC.

This chain links TRBV4-2 with TRBJ2-7; possible D gene TRBD1, 7 bases. In germline, CDR1 is LGHNA, CDR2 YNFKEQ. This CDR3 is 16 amino acids long. Trimming left V 5 bases short and J 4 bases short, with 21 bases between. The CDR3 is CASSSLFAGGLYEQYF. CDR3 in DNA: TGTGCCAGCAGCTCCCTTTTCGCAGGGGGGTTGTACGAGCAGTACTTC.

The V call is TRBV28, the J call TRBJ1-5; a weak D match, TRBD1 (5 bases). From germline, CDR1 is MDHEN and CDR2 SYDVKM. The CDR3 has 15 residues. The germline V and J ends were trimmed by 4 bases and 1 base, with 11 bases remaining between them. Written as DNA, the CDR3 is TGTGCCAGCAGTTGGGTCAGGGAAAGCAATCAGCCCCAGCATTTT. It encodes CASSWVRESNQPQHF.

This rearrangement joins TRBV12-5 to TRBJ2-1, with D possibly being TRBD1 (6 bases). This CDR3 spans 16 amino acids. In germline, CDR1 is LGHNT, CDR2 FRNRAP. Trimming shortened V by 3 bases and J by 5 bases, and 17 bases separated the two germline ends. This CDR3 reads CASGLPGHLDHNEQFF. The CDR3 coding sequence is TGTGCTAGTGGTTTACCGGGACACTTGGACCACAATGAGCAGTTCTTC. Variable domain in full (rest from reference TRBV12-5 and TRBJ2-1): DARVTQTPRHKVTEMGQEVTMRCQPILGHNTVFWYRQTMMQGLELLAYFRNRAPLDDSGMPKDRFSAEMPDATLATLKIQPSEPRDSAVYFCASGLPGHLDHNEQFFGPGTRLTVL.

The gene calls are TRBV30 and TRBJ2-7; TRBD2 matches 7 bases. The CDR3 sequence is 14 residues long. Trimming cost V 3 bases and J 3 bases; bases outside gene matches: 8. In germline, CDR1 is GTSNPN, CDR2 SVGIG (reference sequence). CDR3 sequence: CAWRPTSLIYEQYF. The CDR3 DNA reads as TGTGCCTGGAGGCCGACTAGCTTAATCTACGAGCAGTACTTC.

This sequence joins TRBV27 and TRBJ2-1, with D unclear. The germline V and J ends were trimmed by 5 bases and 6 bases, with 8 bases remaining between them. The CDR3 is 12 residues long. Per the germline V gene, CDR1 is MNHEY and CDR2 is SMNVEV (reference sequence). For the CDR3, the DNA is TGTGCCAGCAGTACCCCGGGCAATGAGCAGTTCTTC. This gives the protein CASSTPGNEQFF.

The rearrangement uses TRBV30 and TRBJ2-4; D gene uncertain. The CDR3 has 11 residues. V shed 1 base and J shed 7 bases, with 5 bases lying between them. Per the germline V gene, CDR1 is GTSNPN and CDR2 is SVGIG (reference sequence). In nucleotides, the CDR3 is TGTGCCTGGAGTGACTCGAACATTCAGTACTTC. Amino acids: CAWSDSNIQYF.

This clonotype showed up just once. The chain employs TRBV7-9 and TRBJ2-2; D is uncertain. The CDR3 covers 12 residues. Germline V gene data show CDR1 as SEHNR and CDR2 as FQNEAQ (reference sequence). V lost 5 bases to trimming and J lost 5 bases, with 6 bases between them. Written as DNA, the CDR3 is TGTGCCAGCAGCCCCGCGACCGGGGAGCTGTTTTTT. Translated, it gives CASSPATGELFF.

The rearrangement links TRBV2 to TRBJ2-1, with D perhaps TRBD2 (7 bases). The CDR3 runs to 15 residues. Germline CDR1 is SNHLY and CDR2 is FYNNEI. Trimming removed 7 bases from V and 2 bases from J, with 15 bases in between. CDR3 loop: CASIEGGGAYNEQFF. CDR3 nucleotide sequence: TGTGCCAGCATTGAGGGGGGGGGCGCCTACAATGAGCAGTTCTTC.

The J gene is TRBJ2-6, the V gene TRBV28, with unresolved D. Germline CDR1 reads MDHEN; CDR2 reads SYDVKM. The CDR3 spans 12 residues. The V and J ends lost 4 bases and 7 bases respectively, with 5 bases between them. CDR3 bases: TGTGCCAGCAGTTCTAGTGCCAACGTCCTGACTTTC. This translates into CASSSSANVLTF.